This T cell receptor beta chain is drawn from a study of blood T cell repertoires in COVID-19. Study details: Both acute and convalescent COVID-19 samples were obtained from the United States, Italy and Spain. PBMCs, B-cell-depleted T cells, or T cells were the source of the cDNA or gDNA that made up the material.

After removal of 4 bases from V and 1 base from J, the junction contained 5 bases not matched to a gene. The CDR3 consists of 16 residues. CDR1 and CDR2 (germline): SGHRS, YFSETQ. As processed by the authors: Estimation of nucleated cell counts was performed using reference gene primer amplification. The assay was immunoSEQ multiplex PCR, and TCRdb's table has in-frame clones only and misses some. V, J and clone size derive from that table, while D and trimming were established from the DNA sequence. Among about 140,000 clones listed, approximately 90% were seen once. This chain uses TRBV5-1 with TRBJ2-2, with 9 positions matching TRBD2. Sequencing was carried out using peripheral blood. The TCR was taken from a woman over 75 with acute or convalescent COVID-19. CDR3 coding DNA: TGCGCCAGCAGCCCGGGACTAGCCCTGAACACCGGGGAGCTGTTTTTT. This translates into CASSPGLALNTGELFF.